The 22 T cell receptor beta chains given below trace back to one sample, sequenced in a study of blood T cell repertoires in COVID-19. The data were produced by immunoSEQ multiplex PCR, yet TCRdb's version contains in-frame clones alone and is incomplete. The data show some 160,000 clones, around nine tenths seen once. Sequencing was carried out using peripheral blood. The receptor source for this set is a woman between 65 and 79 years old with COVID-19, enrolled during active disease.

This clone was recorded a few times. The rearrangement joins TRBV5-1 to TRBJ2-1, with D possibly being TRBD1 (7 bases). The germline CDR1 and CDR2 sequences are SGHRS and YFSETQ. This CDR3 comprises 15 residues. Trimming shortened V by 3 bases and J by 5 bases, and 15 bases separated the two germline ends. CDR3 sequence (DNA): TGCGCCAGCAGCTGGGGGGACAGAATTAACAATGAGCAGTTCTTC. The encoded protein is CASSWGDRINNEQFF.

The chain joins TRBV5-1 to TRBJ1-2, with 7 positions matching TRBD1. Germline CDR1 SGHRS, CDR2 YFSETQ. With V trimmed by 4 bases and J by 6 bases, 9 bases remained unmatched. This CDR3 comprises 14 residues. The CDR3 coding sequence is TGCGCCAGCAGCCGGAACGACAGGGACGATGGCTACACCTTC. Protein sequence: CASSRNDRDDGYTF.

This chain connects TRBV5-1 to TRBJ2-1; 9 bases fit TRBD1. The germline gives CDR1 SGHRS, CDR2 YFSETQ. The CDR3 is 15 amino acids. V shed 4 bases, J shed 6 bases, and the junction held 8 bases outside the gene matches. This CDR3 is CASSGGTGWRNEQFF. The CDR3 DNA sequence: TGCGCCAGCAGCGGAGGGACAGGGTGGCGCAATGAGCAGTTCTTC.

The CDR3 reads CASSHTLQGPQHF. In DNA, the CDR3 is TGTGCCAGCAGTCACACCCTCCAGGGACCCCAGCATTTT. The chain recombines TRBV28 with TRBJ1-5; tentatively, D is TRBD1 (5 bases). Germline assignment: CDR1 MDHEN and CDR2 SYDVKM. V was cut by 5 bases and J by 10 bases, with 15 bases left in between. CDR3 length: 13 residues.

The rearrangement joins TRBV19 to TRBJ2-7; 7 positions agree with TRBD1. The CDR3 consists of 14 residues. V lost 4 bases and J lost 5; bases outside the gene matches: 8. Germline V gene data show CDR1 as LNHDA and CDR2 as SQIVND (reference sequence). Here the CDR3 reads CASSTGQAVNEQYF. In nucleotides, the CDR3 is TGTGCCAGTAGTACCGGACAGGCGGTCAACGAGCAGTACTTC.

The sample holds a few counts of this clone. The chain couples TRBV5-1 to TRBJ1-2, with D possibly matching TRBD1 (5 bases). CDR3 length: 18 amino acids. From germline, CDR1 is SGHRS and CDR2 YFSETQ. Trimming cost V 4 bases and J 1 base, with 23 bases left between them. Written as DNA, the CDR3 is TGCGCCAGCAGCCGGGACTCCTCTCTCTCAGCTGATAACTATGGCTACACCTTC. Amino acid sequence: CASSRDSSLSADNYGYTF.

This sequence joins TRBV3-1 (or the pseudogene TRBV3-2) and TRBJ2-1, with 9 bases lining up with TRBD2. Per the germline V gene, CDR1 is LGHDT and CDR2 is YNNKEL (reference sequence). V shed 1 base and J 2 bases; nucleotides not matched to a gene: 6. This CDR3 has 17 residues. The CDR3 loop is CASSQGWSSGAYNEQFF. The CDR3, as DNA: TGTGCCAGCAGCCAAGGTTGGTCTAGCGGGGCCTACAATGAGCAGTTCTTC.

The rearrangement joins TRBV4-1 to TRBJ1-2, with TRBD1 identical over 7 bases. V lost 2 bases to trimming and J lost 4 bases; unmatched junction nucleotides: 7. This CDR3 region has 15 residues. The germline CDR1 and CDR2 sequences are MGHRA and YSYEKL. CDR3 residues: CASSQNTGDPYGYTF. The CDR3 bases are TGCGCCAGCAGCCAAAACACAGGGGATCCCTATGGCTACACCTTC.

This sequence joins TRBV28 and TRBJ1-1; the D is unclear. The V and J ends lost 4 bases and 11 bases respectively, with 5 bases between them. Germline CDR1 is MDHEN and CDR2 is SYDVKM. The CDR3 sequence is 9 residues long. The CDR3 DNA is TGTGCCAGCAGTTCACACGCTTTCTTT. Translating gives CASSSHAFF. Full variable domain (missing parts from reference TRBV28 and TRBJ1-1): DVKVTQSSRYLVKRTGEKVFLECVQDMDHENMFWYRQDPGLGLRLIYFSYDVKMKEKGDIPEGYSVSREKKERFSLILESASTNQTSMYLCASSSHAFFGQGTRLTVV.

The chain couples TRBV30 to TRBJ1-2; 8 nucleotides align to TRBD1. The CDR3 loop spans 13 amino acids. The J segment lost 2 bases and the V segment lost 3 bases, leaving 2 bases of the junction unmatched. Germline V gene sequence: CDR1 GTSNPN, CDR2 SVGIG (reference sequence). The DNA of the CDR3 is TGTGCCTGGAGGAGACAGGGGAACTATGGCTACACCTTC. Translating gives CAWRRQGNYGYTF.

The chain links TRBV7-2 to TRBJ1-3; 9 bases line up with TRBD1. Trimming at V came to 1 base and at J to 4 bases, leaving 5 bases not matched to a gene. The CDR3 runs 16 residues. The V gene's germline CDR1 is SGHTA and CDR2 FQGNSA. For the CDR3, the DNA is TGTGCCAGCAGCTTAGTGGGGACAGGGCAAGGAAACACCATATATTTT. It is translated as CASSLVGTGQGNTIYF.

The chain couples TRBV20-1 to TRBJ2-3; 7 bases are a match to TRBD1. This CDR3 region has 13 residues. Germline CDR1 is DFQATT and CDR2 is SNEGSKA (reference sequence). The trim removed 3 bases at V and 6 bases at J, leaving 6 bases unmatched. Here the CDR3 reads CSASFQGVDTQYF. In DNA form, the CDR3 reads TGCAGTGCTAGTTTCCAGGGGGTTGATACGCAGTATTTT.

The V call is TRBV18, the J call TRBJ1-1, with D hard to call. The CDR3 contains 17 residues. Trimming shortened V by 2 bases and J by 0 bases, and 16 bases separated the two germline ends. The germline V gene has CDR1 KGHSH and CDR2 LQKENI. CDR3 protein: CASSPFIERSMNTEAFF. The CDR3, as DNA: TGTGCCAGCTCACCATTCATTGAGAGATCCATGAACACTGAAGCTTTCTTT.

V and J are TRBV27 and TRBJ2-1, with 7 bases fitting TRBD2. The CDR3 consists of 17 residues. J gave up 12 bases and V 5 bases, and 22 bases lay outside the gene matches. Per the germline V gene, CDR1 is MNHEY and CDR2 is SMNVEV (reference sequence). The CDR3 loop is CASSAPTRTSSLRGQFF. CDR3 bases: TGTGCCAGCAGTGCCCCCACCAGGACTAGTTCGCTCCGGGGGCAGTTCTTC.

Comments on this clone: This CDR3 is also generated by other DNA sequences in the sample. DNA of the CDR3: TGTGCCAGCAGTTTACAGGGGTCTACTGAAGCTTTCTTT. It yields the protein CASSLQGSTEAFF. The chain carries TRBV28 and TRBJ1-1, with D perhaps matching TRBD1 (6 bases). Germline V gene sequence: CDR1 MDHEN, CDR2 SYDVKM. The CDR3 totals 13 residues. The V end was cut by 2 bases, the J end by 5 bases, with 9 bases between.

The chain carries TRBV3-1 (or the pseudogene TRBV3-2) and TRBJ2-5, with 11 bases fitting TRBD2. The CDR3 has 18 residues. Germline CDR1 LGHDT, CDR2 YNNKEL (reference sequence). The V segment lost 0 bases and the J segment 0 bases; nucleotides outside the gene matches: 6. The CDR3 DNA reads TGTGCCAGCAGCCAAGATTTTGCTAGCGGGGGGTACCAAGAGACCCAGTACTTC. As protein: CASSQDFASGGYQETQYF.

Comments on this clone: This same CDR3 is encoded by further DNA sequences in the sample. The chain uses TRBV5-4 and TRBJ1-6, with no clear D. V was cut by 4 bases and J by 9 bases, with 8 bases left in between. This CDR3 has 12 residues. Germline V lookup: CDR1 SGHNT, CDR2 YYREEE (reference sequence). CDR3 sequence (DNA): TGTGCCAGCAGCCTGCTTAGTTCACCCCTCCACTTT. Its translation is CASSLLSSPLHF.

The chain joins TRBV7-9 to TRBJ1-3; 8 bases are shared with TRBD1. In germline, CDR1 is SEHNR, CDR2 FQNEAQ (reference sequence). The CDR3 has 15 amino acids. J was trimmed by 1 base and V by 3 bases; bases with no gene match: 2. In DNA, the CDR3 is TGTGCCAGCAGCTTCGGACAGGGTTCTGGAAACACCATATATTTT. Its translation is CASSFGQGSGNTIYF.

J is TRBJ2-5 and V is TRBV5-4; weak D call: TRBD1 (5 bases). V lost 1 base to trimming and J lost 5 bases, with 18 bases between them. Looked up from germline, CDR1 is SGHNT and CDR2 is YYREEE (reference sequence). This CDR3 region has 16 residues. The CDR3 loop reads CASSLPRLVGQETQYF. DNA for the CDR3: TGTGCCAGCAGCTTGCCCCGACTTGTGGGGCAGGAGACCCAGTACTTC.

The chain employs TRBV2 and TRBJ2-5; 8 bases align to TRBD1. The germline CDR1 and CDR2 sequences are SNHLY and FYNNEI. The trim removed 5 bases at V and 0 bases at J, leaving 2 bases unmatched. The CDR3 is 14 residues long. The CDR3 here is CASSRTGYQETQYF. CDR3 nucleotides: TGTGCCAGCAGTAGGACAGGGTACCAAGAGACCCAGTACTTC. The variable domain in full, with the rest retrieved from reference TRBV2 and TRBJ2-5, is EPEVTQTPSHQVTQMGQEVILRCVPISNHLYFYWYRQILGQKVEFLVSFYNNEISEKSEIFDDQFSVERPDGSNFTLKIRSTKLEDSAMYFCASSRTGYQETQYFGPGTRLLVL.

The chain recombines TRBV6-5 with TRBJ1-3; the match to TRBD1 covers 7 bases. Germline assignment: CDR1 MNHEY and CDR2 SVGAGI. The trim removed 6 bases at V and 3 bases at J, leaving 5 bases unmatched. The CDR3 loop spans 14 amino acids. CDR3 protein: CASSTGVHGNTIYF. The CDR3, as DNA: TGTGCCAGCAGCACAGGGGTTCATGGAAACACCATATATTTT.

The chain couples TRBV10-2 to TRBJ2-6; D unclear. The V end was cut by 4 bases, the J end by 2 bases, with 9 bases between. From germline, CDR1 is WSHSY and CDR2 SAAADI. This CDR3 spans 15 amino acids. The CDR3 reads CASSVAQAGANVLTF. CDR3 bases: TGCGCCAGCAGTGTGGCCCAGGCTGGGGCCAACGTCCTGACTTTC.